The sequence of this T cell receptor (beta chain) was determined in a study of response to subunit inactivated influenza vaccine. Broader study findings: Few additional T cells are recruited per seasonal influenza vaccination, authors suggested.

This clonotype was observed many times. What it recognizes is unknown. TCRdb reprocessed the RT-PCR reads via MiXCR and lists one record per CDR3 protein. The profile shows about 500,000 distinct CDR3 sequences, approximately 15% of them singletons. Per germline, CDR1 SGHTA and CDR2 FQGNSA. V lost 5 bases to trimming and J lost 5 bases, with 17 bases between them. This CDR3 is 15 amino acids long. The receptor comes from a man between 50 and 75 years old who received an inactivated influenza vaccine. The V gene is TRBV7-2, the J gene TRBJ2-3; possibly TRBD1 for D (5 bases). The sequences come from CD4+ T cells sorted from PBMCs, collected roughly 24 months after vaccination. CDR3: CASSGRGFWGDTQYF. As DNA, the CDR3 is TGTGCCAGCAGCGGTAGGGGTTTTTGGGGAGATACGCAGTATTTT.